The rows below give T cell receptor beta chains drawn from one sample of a study of Ad26.COV2.S vaccination and SARS-CoV-2 variants. Sequenced by immunoSEQ multiplex PCR; TCRdb stores in-frame clones only, minus some. The data hold hundreds of thousands of clones, with roughly 90% observed a single time. Here the sequenced sample was peripheral blood, taken in a trial of Ad26.COV2.S vaccine versus placebo. Every receptor here comes from a person between 18 and 65 years old who received the Ad26.COV2.S COVID-19 vaccine or a placebo. Both conserved end residues are part of each CDR3. The D gene is left open where the match is weak. Part of the rows lack a size; the others show once, few, many or a class for expanded clones.

length	size	V	D	J	DNA	CDR3
16	NA	TRBV2	TRBD1	TRBJ1-2	TGTGCCAGCGACAGCTCCGGTCTCGACAGGGGTGCTGGCTACACCTTC	CASDSSGLDRGAGYTF
18	NA	TRBV7-9	NA	TRBJ1-5	TGTGCCAGCAGCTTCTTCTCGTATAGGACAGCTATCAATCAGCCCCAGCATTTT	CASSFFSYRTAINQPQHF
15	NA	TRBV12-1	NA	TRBJ1-1	TGTGCCAGCAGCTTTCAATTCAGGAATGGTGCTGAAGCTTTCTTT	CASSFQFRNGAEAFF
16	NA	TRBV19	NA	TRBJ1-5	TGTGCCAGTAGTATAGCAAGCAGGTACAGCAATCAGCCCCAGCATTTT	CASSIASRYSNQPQHF
13	NA	TRBV6-4	NA	TRBJ1-5	TGTGCCACGAGCAGGGAGGAAAATCAGCCCCAGCATTTT	CATSREENQPQHF
16	NA	TRBV7-9	NA	TRBJ2-3	TGTGCCAGCAGTCAAAATAGCGCGGGCAGCACAGATACGCAGTATTTT	CASSQNSAGSTDTQYF
14	once	TRBV9	TRBD1	TRBJ1-4	TGTGCCAGCAGCACGGGACAGTTTAATGAAAAACTGTTTTTT	CASSTGQFNEKLFF
13	NA	TRBV30	NA	TRBJ2-7	TGTGCCTGGAGTGTAGGCAGAGTATACGAGCAGTACTTC	CAWSVGRVYEQYF
16	once	TRBV24-1	TRBD1	TRBJ1-1	TGTGCCACCAGTGACTCAGGGACAGATCGAACTGGCGGAGCTTTCTTT	CATSDSGTDRTGGAFF
14	NA	TRBV28	TRBD2	TRBJ2-7	TGTGCCAGCACCTTAGCGGGAGGGACCTACGAGCAGTACTTC	CASTLAGGTYEQYF
14	NA	TRBV6-2/TRBV6-3	NA	TRBJ1-2	TGTGCCAGCAGTTACATGAATAGAGGCTATGGCTACACCTTC	CASSYMNRGYGYTF
20	NA	TRBV7-3	TRBD2	TRBJ2-1	TGTGCCAGCACCCCCCTGGCTAGCGGAAGAGCCAGAAGCTCCTACAATGAGCAGTTCTTC	CASTPLASGRARSSYNEQFF
15	NA	TRBV18	NA	TRBJ1-6	TGTGCCAGCTCACCACTCCGGGACAAGAATTCACCCCTCCACTTT	CASSPLRDKNSPLHF
17	few	TRBV5-1	TRBD1	TRBJ1-2	TGCGCCAGCAGCTTGAGCGGGACAGGGGTCAAAAGCTATGGCTACACCTTC	CASSLSGTGVKSYGYTF
16	NA	TRBV7-2	TRBD2	TRBJ2-2	TGTGCCAGCAGCTTAGGCGGGGGATTCGGCACCGGGGAGCTGTTTTTT	CASSLGGGFGTGELFF
15	NA	TRBV3-1/TRBV3-2	NA	TRBJ2-2	TGTGCCAGCAGCCAAGAACGCGGAGGGGTCGGGGAGCTGTTTTTT	CASSQERGGVGELFF
15	once	TRBV10-2	NA	TRBJ1-5	TGCGCCAGCAGTGATTCGGACGGCTTAAATCAGCCCCAGCATTTT	CASSDSDGLNQPQHF
13	few	TRBV6-2/TRBV6-3	NA	TRBJ1-1	TGTGCCAGCAGTTCCCCGATGAACACTGAAGCTTTCTTT	CASSSPMNTEAFF
16	NA	TRBV9	TRBD2	TRBJ2-5	TGTGCCAGCAGCCCCCTAAGCGGGGGGGGTAGTGAGACCCAGTACTTC	CASSPLSGGGSETQYF
17	NA	TRBV5-1	TRBD1	TRBJ2-1	TGCGCCAGCCAGCTTGTTATGTCAGGGGGCTCGTACAATGAGCAGTTCTTC	CASQLVMSGGSYNEQFF
17	NA	TRBV4-2	NA	TRBJ1-1	TGTGCCAGCAGCCAAGATCGGGCTGGACGGTGGGACACTGAAGCTTTCTTT	CASSQDRAGRWDTEAFF
15	NA	TRBV3-1/TRBV3-2	TRBD1	TRBJ2-3	TGTGCCAGCAGCCAAGAGGACAGGGAAACAGATACGCAGTATTTT	CASSQEDRETDTQYF
14	NA	TRBV11-1	NA	TRBJ2-7	TGTGCCAGCAGCTCTGGTCCCGGGGCTCTCGAGCAGTACTTC	CASSSGPGALEQYF
16	NA	TRBV28	NA	TRBJ2-2	TGTGCCAGCAGTCTCGCTGGACTGGGACCTATCGGGGAGCTGTTTTTT	CASSLAGLGPIGELFF
16	NA	TRBV6-6	TRBD1	TRBJ2-3	TGTGCCAGCAGTTACCCCCGAAGACAGGGACCAGATACGCAGTATTTT	CASSYPRRQGPDTQYF
14	NA	TRBV7-9	NA	TRBJ1-5	TGTGCCAGCAGCTTAGTAGGAGACCATCAGCCCCAGCATTTT	CASSLVGDHQPQHF
16	NA	TRBV18	NA	TRBJ1-1	TGTGCCAGCTCCACTCAACCCGGGACGTCCGGCACTGAAGCTTTCTTT	CASSTQPGTSGTEAFF
13	NA	TRBV4-3	NA	TRBJ2-7	TGCGCCAGCAGCCAGGCAGGTGGGGGGGAGCAGTACTTC	CASSQAGGGEQYF
18	NA	TRBV5-1	NA	TRBJ1-6	TGCGCCAGCAGCATGAGGGGTTCCATAATCTCCTATAATTCACCCCTCCACTTT	CASSMRGSIISYNSPLHF
18	NA	TRBV7-3	NA	TRBJ2-1	TGTGCCAGCAGCTGGAGGGTAGGGGAAGGGGTATCCTACAATGAGCAGTTCTTC	CASSWRVGEGVSYNEQFF
14	NA	TRBV11-3	TRBD2	TRBJ2-1	TGTGCCAGCAGCCGCCTAGCGGGGGTCAATGAGCAGTTCTTC	CASSRLAGVNEQFF